This T cell receptor (beta chain) was documented in a study of immune evolution from preneoplasia to lung adenocarcinoma. Trimming removed 10 bases from V and 7 bases from J; junction bases left unmatched: 15. CDR1 is MDHEN and CDR2 is SYDVKM in the germline V gene. The length of the CDR3 is 15 residues. The repertoire was sequenced with immunoSEQ multiplex PCR; TCRdb's copy has only in-frame clones and lacks some. This table holds roughly 4,500 clones, approximately 90% found once. Study observations and caveats: Top clone frequencies peaked in normal lung, apparently declining through invasive adenocarcinoma.

With respect to this clone: The antigen remains unidentified.

The sequenced sample consisted of FFPE lung adenocarcinoma in situ tissue. This TCR came from a person aged 60-79 years with lung adenocarcinoma. V usage is TRBV28 and J usage is TRBJ2-1, with TRBD2 identical over 8 bases. The CDR3 DNA reads TGTGCCACCTCTTTGGGGACTAGTCTTTGGAATGAGCAGTTCTTC. This codes for CATSLGTSLWNEQFF.